The T cell receptor beta chain under discussion was sequenced for a study of cytomegalovirus exposure and HLA in healthy donors. Study-wide results and limits: Fewer N-insertions (relative to the roughly 630-donor mean) were reportedly seen in an Asian-associated ancestry cluster in a later analysis.

The CDR3 runs 17 residues. The J segment lost 2 bases and the V segment lost 5 bases, leaving 13 bases of the junction unmatched. Germline V gene data show CDR1 as SGHVS and CDR2 as FNYEAQ. All the people who gave samples were healthy bone marrow donors. For this clone: Its specificity is not known.

The PCR was carried out with 60 Vbeta primers and 13 Jbeta primers. TCRdb's table, derived via immunoSEQ multiplex PCR, lists solely in-frame clones and lacks some. The sample contains 95,000 to 150,000 clones, 75% to 80% of which appear only once. The sequencing sample was made of PBMCs. V and J are TRBV7-6 and TRBJ2-7; 9 bases are a match to TRBD2. The clonotype comes from a woman between 40 and 50 years old in good health and CMV-seronegative. CDR3 nucleotide sequence: TGTGCCAGCAGCAATACAGTGGGACTAGCCGTGGCCTACGAGCAGTACTTC. As protein: CASSNTVGLAVAYEQYF.